This entry lists 16 T cell receptor beta chains sequenced from one sample in a study of OX40 agonist ivuxolimab in advanced cancers. Preparation of the library involved the immunoSEQ multiplex PCR assay. TCRdb retrieved this table from immuneACCESS and kept in-frame rearrangements only. Not all clones are present; in checked studies, unresolved V genes account for under half, and no reason is known for the remainder. The sample table shows some 71,000 clones, and more than 80% are seen once. The top ten clones comprise more than 2.5% of the sample. Source: CD4+ or CD8+ T cells sorted from blood, taken in a trial of the OX40 agonist ivuxolimab. These receptors were collected from an adult with an advanced solid tumor such as melanoma, head and neck, liver or kidney cancer.

This clone was seen just once. This chain connects TRBV19 to TRBJ2-7; no definite D call. The germline gives CDR1 LNHDA, CDR2 SQIVND (reference sequence). The V and J ends lost 5 bases and 0 bases respectively, with 14 bases between them. CDR3 size: 15 residues. The CDR3: CASSFDSQLSYEQYF. In nucleotides, the CDR3 is TGTGCCAGTAGTTTTGATTCTCAGCTCTCCTACGAGCAGTACTTC. Together with reference TRBV19 and TRBJ2-7, the CDR3 gives the full variable domain: DGGITQSPKYLFRKEGQNVTLSCEQNLNHDAMYWYRQDPGQGLRLIYYSQIVNDFQKGDIAEGYSVSREKKESFPLTVTSAQKNPTAFYLCASSFDSQLSYEQYFGPGTRLTVT.

This sequence joins TRBV6-6 and TRBJ1-5, with D tentatively TRBD1 (6 bases). CDR1 is MNHNY and CDR2 is SVGAGI in the germline V gene (reference sequence). CDR3 length: 12 residues. V dropped 6 bases and J dropped 11 bases, with 14 bases sitting between them. The chain's CDR3 is CASSVQGGAQHF. The CDR3 bases are TGTGCCAGCAGCGTACAGGGTGGGGCCCAGCATTTT.

CDR3 sequence (DNA): TGTGCCAGCAGTGGAGGACAGCTCTCTGGAAACACCATATATTTT. Residues: CASSGGQLSGNTIYF. The V call is TRBV6-1, the J call TRBJ1-3; D is possibly TRBD1 (6 bases). The CDR3 totals 15 residues. The germline V and J ends were trimmed by 4 bases and 0 bases, with 10 bases remaining between them. Germline V gene data show CDR1 as MNHNS and CDR2 as SASEGT.

This clone is medium-sized in the sample. J is TRBJ2-7 and V is TRBV28, with 10 bases aligning to TRBD1. The CDR3 spans 14 residues. The germline gives CDR1 MDHEN, CDR2 SYDVKM. V lost 6 bases to trimming and J lost 10 bases; unmatched junction nucleotides: 12. CDR3 in DNA: TGTGCCAGCAGGGTCGACAGGGGGCGCATGGCACAGTACTTC. This codes for CASRVDRGRMAQYF.

This clone was seen a handful of times. This sequence joins TRBV11-2 and TRBJ2-3, with a weak D call TRBD1 (5 bases). The germline V gene encodes CDR1 SGHAT and CDR2 FQNNGV. The CDR3 totals 12 residues. Trimming removed 6 bases from V and 6 bases from J, with 10 bases in between. CDR3 nucleotide sequence: TGTGCCAGCAGGCCGACAGAGGATACGCAGTATTTT. This encodes CASRPTEDTQYF.

This clone was detected once. The J gene is TRBJ1-2, the V gene TRBV4-1; possible D gene TRBD1, 5 bases. Trimming stripped 1 base from V and 4 bases from J, with 22 bases between. This CDR3 contains 18 residues. Germline assignment: CDR1 MGHRA and CDR2 YSYEKL. CDR3 sequence (DNA): TGCGCCAGCAGCCAAGCGGCCGGGATCTCACACGGGGGCTATGGCTACACCTTC. It translates to CASSQAAGISHGGYGYTF.

The sample holds one count of this clone. This chain connects TRBV19 to TRBJ1-3; no clear D gene. This CDR3 spans 15 amino acids. Germline CDR1 and CDR2: LNHDA and SQIVND (reference sequence). Trimming shortened V by 2 bases and J by 0 bases, and 8 bases separated the two germline ends. CDR3 DNA: TGTGCCAGTAGTATAAGAAGCGACTCTGGAAACACCATATATTTT. Translating gives CASSIRSDSGNTIYF.

The chain recombines TRBV5-1 with TRBJ1-2, with D perhaps matching TRBD1 (6 bases). The germline V gene encodes CDR1 SGHRS and CDR2 YFSETQ. V lost 5 bases and J lost 4, with 15 bases in between. CDR3 size: 14 residues. This chain's CDR3 is CASRLDSYSYGYTF. In nucleotides, the CDR3 is TGCGCCAGCAGGCTGGACAGCTATTCCTATGGCTACACCTTC.

V usage is TRBV19 and J usage is TRBJ1-2; D possibly corresponds to TRBD1 (5 bases). The V end lost 3 bases, the J end lost 5 bases, and 19 bases lay between the germline ends. This CDR3 spans 16 amino acids. The germline CDR1 and CDR2 sequences are LNHDA and SQIVND (reference sequence). The CDR3 nucleotides are TGTGCCAGTAGTATCGACCTCGACGGGGGGTTTTATGGCTACACCTTC. Residues: CASSIDLDGGFYGYTF.

CDR3 in amino acids: CASKGQGSDEQYF. The DNA of the CDR3 is TGTGCCAGCAAAGGACAGGGATCGGACGAGCAGTACTTC. J is TRBJ2-7 and V is TRBV6-4; TRBD1 aligns across 8 bases. Germline CDR1 reads MRHNA; CDR2 reads SNTAGT. CDR3 length: 13 residues. The trim removed 7 bases at V and 5 bases at J, leaving 7 bases unmatched.

The gene calls are TRBV19 and TRBJ2-1; D remains ambiguous. Germline CDR1 LNHDA, CDR2 SQIVND (reference sequence). V lost 6 bases and J 0 bases, leaving 6 bases between the germline ends. The CDR3 covers 13 residues. The CDR3: CASSTLSYNEQFF. The CDR3 DNA follows: TGTGCCAGTAGCACGCTCTCCTACAATGAGCAGTTCTTC.

The V call is TRBV7-3, the J call TRBJ2-5; D might be TRBD1 (5 bases). The CDR3 sequence is 14 residues long. CDR1 is SGHTA and CDR2 is FQGTGA in the germline V gene. V dropped 1 base and J dropped 5 bases, with 11 bases sitting between them. The CDR3: CASSLSQGTETQYF. The CDR3 bases are TGTGCCAGCAGCTTAAGTCAGGGAACGGAGACCCAGTACTTC.

The chain employs TRBV6-6 and TRBJ2-7; unclear D gene. The CDR3 extends over 14 amino acids. Germline-derived CDR1 and CDR2 are MNHNY and SVGAGI (reference sequence). Between the trimmed V and J ends, which lost 2 bases and 3 bases, there was a span of 11 bases. The CDR3: CASSYDGPNYEQYF. CDR3 DNA: TGTGCCAGCAGTTACGACGGGCCGAACTACGAGCAGTACTTC.

This rearrangement joins TRBV5-8 to TRBJ1-1; D is uncertain. In germline, CDR1 is SGHTS, CDR2 YDEGEE. V lost 6 bases, J lost 1 base, and 22 bases lay in between. The CDR3 has 17 amino acids. CDR3 DNA sequence: TGTGCCAGCAACAAACCGATGATGACATTCACGAACACTGAAGCTTTCTTT. This encodes CASNKPMMTFTNTEAFF.

The J gene is TRBJ1-6, the V gene TRBV15; D remains unclear. Germline V CDR1 and CDR2: LNHNV, YYDKDF (reference sequence). The CDR3 contains 14 residues. The V and J ends lost 4 bases and 15 bases respectively, with 19 bases between them. CDR3 nucleotide sequence: TGTGCCACCAGCACCAGAACCACGACAAGGTTCCTCCACTTT. Amino acid sequence: CATSTRTTTRFLHF.

The chain joins TRBV5-6 to TRBJ1-1, with 12 bases matching TRBD1. The CDR3 loop spans 18 amino acids. After removal of 4 bases from V and 4 bases from J, the junction contained 14 bases not matched to a gene. Germline V gene lookup returns CDR1 SGHDT and CDR2 YYEEEE. Here the CDR3 DNA reads TGTGCCAGCAGCCCATACGTCGGGACAGGGGGCGCGGGCACTGAAGCTTTCTTT. It encodes CASSPYVGTGGAGTEAFF.